The rows below give T cell receptor beta chains drawn from one sample of a study of T cell changes during pregnancy in multiple sclerosis. The table came from immunoSEQ multiplex PCR; TCRdb's copy has only in-frame clones and leaves some out. The sample holds about 69,000 clones; more than 85% are singletons and the top ten take over 0.25%. Sequencing was performed on CD4+ T cells from peripheral blood mononuclear cells, taken in the third trimester of pregnancy. These receptors were obtained from a female donor in good health, enrolled as a control in a pregnancy study. Each CDR3 is given with its conserved first and last residue. Fields, in order: D gene, V gene, clone size, J gene, CDR3 protein, CDR3 DNA. D genes are given only for firm matches. The size of a clone is reported for some rows only, either as once, few or many, or as a class for expanded clones.

>-|TRBV5-8|-|TRBJ2-7
CASSLPGTTGEQYF
TGTGCCAGCAGCTTACCCGGGACAACGGGCGAGCAGTACTTC
>-|TRBV4-1|-|TRBJ1-1
CASSQDRQGRKSTEAFF
TGCGCCAGCAGCCAAGACCGGCAGGGGAGAAAAAGCACTGAAGCTTTCTTT
>-|TRBV21-1|-|TRBJ1-6
CASWGQADNSPLHF
TGTGCCAGCTGGGGACAGGCAGACAATTCACCCCTCCACTTT
>-|TRBV7-2|-|TRBJ2-3
CASSLDKITDTQYF
TGTGCCAGCAGCTTAGACAAGATCACAGATACGCAGTATTTT
>TRBD1|TRBV19|-|TRBJ1-5
CASSGTGGGNQPQHF
TGTGCCAGTAGTGGAACAGGGGGAGGCAATCAGCCCCAGCATTTT
>-|TRBV6-1|-|TRBJ2-7
CASSEGVGALAIYEQYF
TGTGCCAGCAGTGAAGGGGTGGGGGCACTAGCGATTTACGAGCAGTACTTC
>TRBD1|TRBV6-1|-|TRBJ1-2
CASSQTGGIYGYTF
TGTGCCAGCAGCCAAACAGGGGGAATCTATGGCTACACCTTC
>-|TRBV4-3|-|TRBJ2-2
CASSQEVAGPLTGELFF
TGCGCCAGCAGCCAAGAAGTCGCGGGTCCACTTACCGGGGAGCTGTTTTTT
>-|TRBV5-4|-|TRBJ2-5
CASSLGGRAPQETQYF
TGTGCCAGCAGCTTGGGGGGCAGGGCGCCGCAAGAGACCCAGTACTTC
>TRBD2|TRBV7-7|-|TRBJ2-5
CASSSNSGGGTQYF
TGTGCTAGCAGCTCCAATAGCGGGGGAGGGACCCAGTACTTC
>TRBD1|TRBV7-3|-|TRBJ2-4
CASSPDRGTKNIQYF
TGTGCCAGCAGCCCCGACAGGGGGACCAAAAACATTCAGTACTTC
>-|TRBV4-1|-|TRBJ2-1
CASSQEGGNEQFF
TGCGCCAGCAGCCAAGAGGGGGGCAATGAGCAGTTCTTC
>-|TRBV7-9|-|TRBJ1-1
CASSRGRSELDTEAFF
TGTGCCAGCAGCCGCGGGCGGTCCGAGCTGGACACTGAAGCTTTCTTT
>-|TRBV19|-|TRBJ1-3
CASSNRDLGNTIYF
TGTGCCAGTAGTAACAGGGACCTTGGAAACACCATATATTTT
>TRBD1|TRBV5-1|-|TRBJ1-2
CASSLEGQGRGGYTF
TGCGCCAGCAGCTTGGAGGGACAGGGGCGTGGTGGCTACACCTTC
>TRBD1|TRBV6-1|-|TRBJ2-1
CASTRTGLYNEQFF
TGTGCCAGCACCCGGACAGGGCTATACAATGAGCAGTTCTTC
>-|TRBV9|once|TRBJ2-2
CASSSLGAPSTGELFF
TGTGCCAGCAGCTCCCTTGGGGCCCCGAGCACCGGGGAGCTGTTTTTT
>TRBD1|TRBV5-8|-|TRBJ1-5
CASIMGQGGNQPQHF
TGTGCCAGCATTATGGGGCAGGGGGGCAATCAGCCCCAGCATTTT
>-|TRBV5-4|-|TRBJ2-7
CASSLENRGSEQYF
TGTGCCAGCAGCTTGGAGAATAGAGGCAGTGAGCAGTACTTC
>-|TRBV5-1|-|TRBJ2-5
CASSLSGEQSETQYF
TGCGCCAGCAGCTTGTCCGGGGAGCAAAGTGAGACCCAGTACTTC
>TRBD1|TRBV5-4|few|TRBJ1-2
CASSVPGQQTYGYTF
TGTGCCAGCAGCGTTCCGGGACAGCAAACCTATGGCTACACCTTC
>TRBD1|TRBV7-2|few|TRBJ1-1
CASSLPGGPFF
TGTGCCAGCAGCTTACCAGGGGGACCTTTCTTT
>TRBD1|TRBV18|-|TRBJ2-3
CASSQVKDRGGTDTQYF
TGTGCCAGCTCACAGGTGAAGGACAGGGGCGGTACAGATACGCAGTATTTT
>TRBD2|TRBV9|-|TRBJ2-3
CASSVGRSGGADTQYF
TGTGCCAGCAGCGTAGGTCGTAGCGGGGGGGCCGATACGCAGTATTTT
>-|TRBV6-5|-|TRBJ1-6
CASTPAMRNSPLHF
TGTGCCAGCACCCCTGCAATGAGGAATTCACCCCTCCACTTT
>TRBD1|TRBV7-3|-|TRBJ2-7
CASGLRDRSFYEQYF
TGTGCCAGCGGACTCCGGGACAGATCTTTCTACGAGCAGTACTTC
>-|TRBV30|-|TRBJ2-1
CAWSVSRANNEQFF
TGTGCCTGGAGTGTGTCCAGGGCGAACAATGAGCAGTTCTTC
>-|TRBV7-2|few|TRBJ1-3
CASSTRWGVGNTIYF
TGTGCCAGCAGCACCCGATGGGGGGTAGGAAACACCATATATTTT
>-|TRBV9|few|TRBJ2-1
CASSVVGGQSYNEQFF
TGTGCCAGCAGCGTAGTAGGCGGACAGTCCTACAATGAGCAGTTCTTC
>-|TRBV2|-|TRBJ1-1
CASMLEMNTEAFF
TGTGCCAGCATGTTGGAGATGAACACTGAAGCTTTCTTT
>-|TRBV21-1|-|TRBJ2-7
CASSARLAGMYEQYF
TGTGCCAGCAGCGCCCGACTAGCGGGGATGTACGAGCAGTACTTC
>-|TRBV18|-|TRBJ2-2
CASSPVTNEPGELFF
TGTGCCAGCTCACCAGTCACCAACGAGCCCGGGGAGCTGTTTTTT
>-|TRBV9|-|TRBJ2-2
CASSQNTGELFF
TGTGCCAGCAGTCAGAACACCGGGGAGCTGTTTTTT
>TRBD2|TRBV6-4|-|TRBJ2-1
CASSSSGASNEQFF
TGTGCCAGCAGCTCTAGCGGTGCTTCTAATGAGCAGTTCTTC
>-|TRBV7-2|-|TRBJ1-1
CASSLDRAPGMNTEAFF
TGTGCCAGCAGCTTAGATCGGGCCCCGGGGATGAACACTGAAGCTTTCTTT
>TRBD1|TRBV2|-|TRBJ2-2
CASGTDRNTGELFF
TGTGCCAGCGGGACAGATCGCAACACCGGGGAGCTGTTTTTT
>-|TRBV7-2|-|TRBJ2-5
CASSPGETQYF
TGTGCCAGCAGCCCAGGGGAGACCCAGTACTTC
>TRBD1|TRBV2|few|TRBJ2-2
CATNRDSNTGELFF
TGTGCCACCAACAGGGACAGCAACACCGGGGAGCTGTTTTTT
>TRBD1|TRBV30|-|TRBJ1-1
CAWSRTGLNTEAFF
TGTGCCTGGAGCCGGACAGGGCTGAACACTGAAGCTTTCTTT
>TRBD2|TRBV7-2|-|TRBJ2-1
CASSLRITPPLAGHNEQFF
TGTGCCAGCAGCTTACGGATTACCCCCCCCCTAGCGGGGCACAATGAGCAGTTCTTC
>TRBD2|TRBV18|once|TRBJ2-1
CASSPGTSVYEQFF
TGTGCCAGCTCACCCGGGACTAGCGTCTATGAGCAGTTCTTC
>-|TRBV7-2|-|TRBJ2-3
CASSLNGAGHTDTQYF
TGTGCCAGCAGCTTAAATGGGGCAGGACACACAGATACGCAGTATTTT
>-|TRBV4-2|-|TRBJ1-5
CASSQGPRSNQPQHF
TGTGCCAGCAGCCAAGGTCCCCGGAGCAATCAGCCCCAGCATTTT
>TRBD2|TRBV9|once|TRBJ2-5
CASSATGLASETQYF
TGTGCCAGCAGCGCAACGGGACTAGCAAGTGAGACCCAGTACTTC
>-|TRBV5-1|once|TRBJ1-5
CASSLDGGTQPQHF
TGCGCCAGCAGCTTGGATGGAGGTACTCAGCCCCAGCATTTT
>TRBD2|TRBV27|-|TRBJ2-6
CASSFGLAGGLRSGANVLTF
TGTGCCAGCAGTTTCGGACTAGCGGGGGGGCTTCGATCTGGGGCCAACGTCCTGACTTTC
>TRBD1|TRBV9|-|TRBJ2-5
CASSVDVRGRETQYF
TGTGCCAGCAGCGTAGACGTCAGGGGGCGAGAGACCCAGTACTTC